Shown below are 3 T cell receptor beta chains from a single sample sequenced in a study of CD8+ T cells in alopecia areata. Once RNA had been extracted, it was reverse transcribed into cDNA to act as the sequencing template. Sequencing was performed with immunoSEQ multiplex PCR; in TCRdb, only in-frame clones are kept and a portion is missing. Among some 44,000 clones listed, around 90% were seen once. As to treatment: oral pan-JAK inhibitor, 5-10 mg twice daily. Sequencing used CD8+ T cells sorted from blood, obtained at week 24, from a patient treated with tofacitinib. The receptors were gathered from a human donor with alopecia areata.

The V and J genes are TRBV5-6 and TRBJ2-7; TRBD1 might be the D (5 bases). Trimming pared 0 bases from V and 3 bases from J, leaving 7 bases between. The CDR3 length is 13 residues. From germline, CDR1 is SGHDT and CDR2 YYEEEE. In DNA, the CDR3 is TGTGCCAGCAGCTTGGCCGGACACTACGAGCAGTACTTC. It yields the protein CASSLAGHYEQYF.

This chain uses TRBV28 with TRBJ2-1; D is unclear. The V end was cut by 1 base, the J end by 7 bases, with 8 bases between. The CDR3 totals 13 residues. CDR1 MDHEN and CDR2 SYDVKM come from the germline V gene. The CDR3 DNA reads TGTGCCAGCAGTTTATTTTTCGGGAATGAGCAGTTCTTC. Protein product: CASSLFFGNEQFF.

The chain combines TRBV19 with TRBJ2-7, with 8 bases matching TRBD1. The V gene's germline CDR1 is LNHDA and CDR2 SQIVND (reference sequence). Trimming at V came to 3 bases and at J to 4 bases, leaving 2 bases not matched to a gene. CDR3 length equals 13 residues. In DNA form, the CDR3 reads TGTGCCAGTAGTATTGGACAGGGATACGAGCAGTACTTC. Its protein is CASSIGQGYEQYF.